A single sample gave rise to the 23 T cell receptor beta chains below, sequenced in a study of blood T cells in healthy people across ages. Primers used in a second PCR of roughly 6 to 11 cycles were a sample-barcoded 5' primer and a J-beta primer mix. TCRdb fed the 5' RACE reads into MiXCR, producing one record per CDR3 protein. The sample consists of under 2 million distinct CDR3 sequences, about 31% of them appearing once. The sequencing input was blood. The receptors shown here come from a woman aged 25 to 39 in good health.

This clonotype was observed a handful of times. The V call is TRBV20-1, the J call TRBJ2-7, with TRBD2 matching over 15 bases. Germline values: CDR1 DFQATT, CDR2 SNEGSKA (reference sequence). CDR3 size: 16 residues. V dropped 3 bases and J dropped 3; count of bases not matched to a gene: 6. CDR3 residues: CSASIGTSGGRYEQYF. DNA of the CDR3: TGCAGTGCTAGTATAGGGACTAGCGGGGGGCGCTACGAGCAGTACTTC.

V is TRBV28 and J is TRBJ2-5; D is uncertain. Trimming pared 6 bases from V and 2 bases from J, leaving 16 bases between. CDR3 length equals 15 residues. CDR1 MDHEN and CDR2 SYDVKM come from the germline V gene. The CDR3 DNA sequence: TGTGCCAGCAGCTGCCCTCCACAGAAACAAGAGACCCAGTACTTC. Its protein is CASSCPPQKQETQYF. The whole variable domain, remainder taken from reference TRBV28 and TRBJ2-5, is DVKVTQSSRYLVKRTGEKVFLECVQDMDHENMFWYRQDPGLGLRLIYFSYDVKMKEKGDIPEGYSVSREKKERFSLILESASTNQTSMYLCASSCPPQKQETQYFGPGTRLLVL.

This clonotype was counted only a few times. The rearrangement links TRBV5-1 to TRBJ2-7, with TRBD1 matching over 8 bases. The CDR3 consists of 18 residues. Looked up from germline, CDR1 is SGHRS and CDR2 is YFSETQ. Germline trimming cut 4 bases from V and 2 bases from J; bases unmatched to any gene: 17. In DNA, the CDR3 is TGCGCCAGCAGCGGCCCTGGACAGGGTGGTAGCGGAGCCTACGAGCAGTACTTC. Protein sequence: CASSGPGQGGSGAYEQYF.

To note about this clonotype: A junction boundary mismatches the germline segment, possibly from a read error. The gene calls are TRBV27 and TRBJ1-2, with 9 positions matching TRBD1. Germline-derived CDR1 and CDR2 are MNHEY and SMNVEV (reference sequence). The CDR3 loop spans 16 amino acids. CDR3 sequence (DNA): TGTGCTAGCAGTACGAAGCCGGACAGGGGAGTCCATGGCTACACCTTC. This codes for CASSTKPDRGVHGYTF.

The chain has TRBV5-1 and TRBJ2-2; 7 nucleotides match TRBD1. Germline assignment: CDR1 SGHRS and CDR2 YFSETQ. The CDR3 sequence is 13 residues long. The trim removed 5 bases at V and 6 bases at J, leaving 4 bases unmatched. The CDR3 is CASSSQGSGELFF. CDR3 sequence (DNA): TGCGCCAGCAGTTCACAGGGGTCCGGGGAGCTGTTTTTT. Variable domain in full (rest from reference TRBV5-1 and TRBJ2-2): KAGVTQTPRYLIKTRGQQVTLSCSPISGHRSVSWYQQTPGQGLQFLFEYFSETQRNKGNFPGRFSGRQFSNSRSEMNVSTLELGDSALYLCASSSQGSGELFFGEGSRLTVL.

J is TRBJ2-5 and V is TRBV6-5; D is perhaps TRBD1 (5 bases). Germline-derived CDR1 and CDR2 are MNHEY and SVGAGI. This CDR3 contains 14 residues. With 6 bases removed from V and 5 bases from J, the gap between germline ends came to 16 bases. The CDR3 region has the DNA TGTGCCAGCAGCTCACAGGTCCCTTCGGAGACCCAGTACTTC. The encoded protein is CASSSQVPSETQYF.

This clonotype was seen more than once but under ten times. The chain is built from TRBV3-1 and TRBJ2-1, with TRBD2 matching 7 bases. There are 15 residues in the CDR3. In germline, CDR1 is LGHDT, CDR2 YNNKEL (reference sequence). With 2 bases clipped from V and 8 bases from J, the junction kept 9 bases outside the gene matches. CDR3 in amino acids: CASSQRGGRGDEQFF. CDR3 DNA sequence: TGTGCCAGCAGCCAACGGGGCGGGAGAGGTGATGAGCAGTTCTTC.

With respect to this clonotype: A much larger clone sits a single nucleotide away, making a read error possible. The V and J genes are TRBV29-1 and TRBJ2-1; TRBD1 agrees at 11 bases. The germline CDR1 and CDR2 sequences are SQVTM and ANQGSEA. J lost 6 bases, V lost 1 base, and 2 bases had no gene match. This CDR3 contains 14 residues. The CDR3 DNA reads TGCAGCGTTGAAGGGACAGGGGGCTGCAATGAGCAGTTCTTC. Its protein is CSVEGTGGCNEQFF.

This clonotype has a handful of counts. One end of the junction does not line up with germline, which may come from a read error. The chain links TRBV7-8 to TRBJ2-3, with D possibly TRBD2 on 6 matching bases. The CDR3 consists of 15 residues. The germline CDR1 and CDR2 sequences are SGHVS and FQNEAQ. The CDR3 here is CASSQLALSTDTQYF. As DNA, the CDR3 is TGTGCTAGCAGCCAACTAGCATTGAGCACAGATACGCAGTATTTT.

J is TRBJ2-1 and V is TRBV30, with D perhaps being TRBD1 or TRBD2 (6 bases each). The CDR3 sequence is 14 residues long. Trimming pared 7 bases from V and 13 bases from J, leaving 26 bases between. Per germline, CDR1 GTSNPN and CDR2 SVGIG (reference sequence). The CDR3 spells CASRRGPPPETQFF. The CDR3 coding sequence is TGTGCCTCCCGCCGGGGGCCCCCTCCAGAGACCCAGTTCTTC.

This clonotype was seen ten or more times. The genes are TRBV5-1 and TRBJ2-7, with 7 bases lining up with TRBD1. The CDR3 contains 15 residues. Trimming cost V 4 bases and J 3 bases; bases outside gene matches: 10. In germline, CDR1 is SGHRS, CDR2 YFSETQ. CDR3 bases: TGCGCCAGCAGCAAGGGACGGACAGGCGACTACGAGCAGTACTTC. This gives the protein CASSKGRTGDYEQYF.

This clonotype was seen only a few times. J is TRBJ1-2 and V is TRBV4-1; a possible D gene is TRBD1 (6 bases). Germline lookup yields CDR1 MGHRA and CDR2 YSYEKL. V was shortened by 0 bases and J by 2 bases, with 10 bases between the two germline ends. CDR3 length equals 15 residues. The CDR3 nucleotides read TGCGCCAGCAGCCAAGAGGGGGCCCAGAACTATGGCTACACCTTC. Translated: CASSQEGAQNYGYTF.

This clonotype occurred a few times. The chain recombines TRBV5-1 with TRBJ2-7; TRBD2 is a possible D gene (5 bases). The germline V gene has CDR1 SGHRS and CDR2 YFSETQ. V lost 4 bases to trimming and J lost 7 bases, with 12 bases between them. The length of the CDR3 is 12 residues. CDR3 nucleotides: TGCGCCAGCAGCCTCATAACGGGGGAGCAGTACTTC. Protein product: CASSLITGEQYF.

Remarks on this clonotype: One base away lies a much larger clone, so this may be a sequencing read error. The chain carries TRBV5-5 and TRBJ2-3; D could derive from TRBD1 or TRBD2 (6 bases each). The V and J ends lost 5 bases and 1 base respectively, with 11 bases between them. The CDR3 has 14 amino acids. Germline V gene data show CDR1 as SGHKS and CDR2 as YYEKEE (reference sequence). CDR3 loop: CASRRGPRTDTQYF. CDR3 DNA: TGTGCCAGCAGACGGGGGCCCCGCACAGATACGCAGTATTTT. The variable domain in full, completed from reference TRBV5-5 and TRBJ2-3, reads DAGVTQSPTHLIKTRGQQVTLRCSPISGHKSVSWYQQVLGQGPQFIFQYYEKEERGRGNFPDRFSARQFPNYSSELNVNALLLGDSALYLCASRRGPRTDTQYFGPGTRLTVL.

The J gene is TRBJ1-1, the V gene TRBV20-1; D is uncertain. This CDR3 contains 14 residues. Germline CDR1 reads DFQATT; CDR2 reads SNEGSKA (reference sequence). Trimming removed 2 bases at V and 0 bases at J, with 10 bases between. The CDR3 reads CSARPSLMNTEAFF. CDR3 nucleotides: TGCAGTGCTAGACCGAGCTTAATGAACACTGAAGCTTTCTTT.

The chain carries TRBV7-8 and TRBJ2-1, with TRBD2 matching 10 bases. Losses at the gene ends were 8 bases for V and 12 bases for J; bases not matched to a gene: 10. The CDR3 sequence is 13 residues long. Germline lookup yields CDR1 SGHVS and CDR2 FQNEAQ. CDR3 sequence (DNA): TGTGCCAGCCTACAAGCGGGGGGGAGGAGGCAGTTCTTC. Its translation: CASLQAGGRRQFF.

This chain joins TRBV12-3 or TRBV12-4 and TRBJ1-1, with D unclear. The V end lost 2 bases, the J end lost 5 bases, and 12 bases lay between the germline ends. CDR3 length equals 14 residues. This chain's CDR3 is CASSLTVTGTEAFF. CDR3 nucleotides: TGTGCCAGCAGTTTAACCGTGACGGGGACTGAAGCTTTCTTT.

This sequence joins TRBV4-1 and TRBJ2-1; 7 positions match TRBD1. The CDR3 totals 14 residues. The germline V gene has CDR1 MGHRA and CDR2 YSYEKL. The V gene end was trimmed by 6 bases and the J gene end by 2 bases; junction bases not matched to a gene: 4. This CDR3 is CASREGQAYNEQFF. In DNA form, the CDR3 reads TGCGCCAGCAGAGAAGGACAGGCCTACAATGAGCAGTTCTTC.

This clonotype has a handful of counts. As DNA, the CDR3 is TGTGCCAGCAGCTGGACAGGTCCTAGCACAGATACGCAGTATTTT. Residues: CASSWTGPSTDTQYF. The V call is TRBV7-3, the J call TRBJ2-3, with 7 bases that match TRBD1. Germline CDR1 and CDR2: SGHTA and FQGTGA. CDR3 size: 15 residues. Losses at the gene ends were 4 bases for V and 0 bases for J; bases not matched to a gene: 4.

This clonotype has ten or more counts. This rearrangement joins TRBV10-3 to TRBJ2-3; D not certain. The CDR3 is 12 amino acids. Per the germline V gene, CDR1 is ENHRY and CDR2 is SYGVKD. Trimming cost V 0 bases and J 5 bases, with 3 bases left between them. CDR3 residues: CAISESIDTQYF. CDR3 coding DNA: TGTGCCATCAGTGAGTCGATAGATACGCAGTATTTT.

The chain is built from TRBV20-1 and TRBJ1-5; 8 bases are shared with TRBD1. Looked up from germline, CDR1 is DFQATT and CDR2 is SNEGSKA (reference sequence). Unmatched junction bases numbered 13, after V lost 6 bases and J lost 3 bases. The CDR3 loop spans 16 amino acids. CDR3 amino acids: CSAKFPGQENNQPQHF. CDR3 nucleotides: TGCAGTGCCAAATTCCCGGGACAGGAAAACAATCAGCCCCAGCATTTT.

In this sample, this clonotype turned up many times. The genes are TRBV6-1 and TRBJ2-7; D possibly uses TRBD1 or TRBD2 (5 bases each). This CDR3 is built from 12 residues. Germline V gene sequence: CDR1 MNHNS, CDR2 SASEGT. The ends were cut back, 4 bases at V and 3 bases at J, with 7 bases in the middle. The CDR3 DNA is TGTGCCAGCAGTGTGGGGGTCTACGAGCAGTACTTC. This sequence encodes CASSVGVYEQYF.

This clonotype was seen ten or more times. The chain carries TRBV6-6 and TRBJ1-5, with D perhaps matching TRBD1 (6 bases). Germline assignment: CDR1 MNHNY and CDR2 SVGAGI (reference sequence). The CDR3 is 14 residues long. The V end lost 5 bases, the J end lost 3 bases, and 11 bases lay between the germline ends. The CDR3 DNA follows: TGTGCCAGCAGTCCCGGACAGATCAATCAGCCCCAGCATTTT. It is translated as CASSPGQINQPQHF.